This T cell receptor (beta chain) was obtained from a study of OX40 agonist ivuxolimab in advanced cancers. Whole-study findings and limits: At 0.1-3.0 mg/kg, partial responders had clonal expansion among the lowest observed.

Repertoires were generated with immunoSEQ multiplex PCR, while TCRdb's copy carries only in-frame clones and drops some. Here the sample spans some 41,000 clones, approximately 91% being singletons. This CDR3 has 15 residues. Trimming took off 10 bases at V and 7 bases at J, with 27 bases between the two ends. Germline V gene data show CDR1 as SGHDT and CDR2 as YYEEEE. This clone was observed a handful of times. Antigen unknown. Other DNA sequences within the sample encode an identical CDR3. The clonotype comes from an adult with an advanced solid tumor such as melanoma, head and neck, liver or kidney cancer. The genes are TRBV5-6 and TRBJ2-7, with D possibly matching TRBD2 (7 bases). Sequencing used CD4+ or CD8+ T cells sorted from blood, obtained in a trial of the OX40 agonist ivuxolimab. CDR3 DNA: TGTGCCCGCCGCTGGGGCCTCGCGGGGGCGGGGGAGCAGTACTTC. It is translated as CARRWGLAGAGEQYF.